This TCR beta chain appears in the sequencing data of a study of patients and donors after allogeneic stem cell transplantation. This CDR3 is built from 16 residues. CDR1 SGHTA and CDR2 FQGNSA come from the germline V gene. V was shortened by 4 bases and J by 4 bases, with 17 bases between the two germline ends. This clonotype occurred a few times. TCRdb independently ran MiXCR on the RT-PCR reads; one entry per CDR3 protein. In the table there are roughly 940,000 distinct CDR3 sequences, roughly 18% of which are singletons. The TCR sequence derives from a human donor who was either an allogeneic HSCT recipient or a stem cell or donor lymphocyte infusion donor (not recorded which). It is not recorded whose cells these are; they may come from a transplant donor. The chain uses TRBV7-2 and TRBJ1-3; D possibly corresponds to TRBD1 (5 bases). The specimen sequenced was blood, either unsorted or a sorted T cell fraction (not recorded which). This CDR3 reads CASSSLATASGNTIYF. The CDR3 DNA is TGTGCCAGCAGCTCTTTGGCGACAGCTAGCGGAAACACCATATATTTT.